The present entry profiles one T cell receptor beta chain with its context. Its specificity is unknown. This entry belongs to a study of T cells in localized non-small cell lung cancer. Regarding the study as a whole: A raised T cell density in blood coincided with lengthier overall survival.

The method was immunoSEQ multiplex PCR; TCRdb's version includes in-frame clones alone and lacks a portion of them. The top ten clones hold just under 3% of a sample with fewer than 35,000 clones, around nine tenths of them seen once. The V gene lost 0 bases and the J gene lost 3 bases, with 6 bases spanning the gap. Looked up from germline, CDR1 is SGHVS and CDR2 is FNYEAQ. This CDR3 region has 13 residues. The rearrangement uses TRBV7-6 and TRBJ2-7; no clear D gene. Sequencing used peripheral blood, obtained before any cancer treatment. This clonotype originated in a female donor aged 60 or older with stage I lung adenocarcinoma. In DNA, the CDR3 is TGTGCCAGCAGCTTAGCGGCCAACTACGAGCAGTACTTC. Translated: CASSLAANYEQYF.